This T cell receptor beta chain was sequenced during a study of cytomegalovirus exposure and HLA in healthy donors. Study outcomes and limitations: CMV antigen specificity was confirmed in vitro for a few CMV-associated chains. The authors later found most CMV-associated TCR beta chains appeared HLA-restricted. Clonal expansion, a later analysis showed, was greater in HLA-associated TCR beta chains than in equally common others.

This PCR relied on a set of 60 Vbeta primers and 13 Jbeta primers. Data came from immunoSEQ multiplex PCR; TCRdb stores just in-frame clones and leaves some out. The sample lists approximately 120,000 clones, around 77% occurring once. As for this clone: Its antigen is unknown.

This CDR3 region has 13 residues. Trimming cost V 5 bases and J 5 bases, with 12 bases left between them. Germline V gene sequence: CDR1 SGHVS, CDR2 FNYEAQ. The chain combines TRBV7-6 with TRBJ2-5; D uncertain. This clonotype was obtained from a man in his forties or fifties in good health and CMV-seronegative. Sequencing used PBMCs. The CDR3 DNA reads TGTGCCAGCAGCAAAATTTCGTTGGAGACCCAGTACTTC. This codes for CASSKISLETQYF.